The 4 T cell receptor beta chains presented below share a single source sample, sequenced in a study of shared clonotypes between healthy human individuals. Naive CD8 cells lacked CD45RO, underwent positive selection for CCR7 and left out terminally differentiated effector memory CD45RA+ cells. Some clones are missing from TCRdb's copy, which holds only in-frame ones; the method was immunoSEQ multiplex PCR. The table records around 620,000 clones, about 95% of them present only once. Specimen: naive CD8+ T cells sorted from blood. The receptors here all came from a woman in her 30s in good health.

The DNA for the CDR3 is TGTGCCAGCAGCAAGCGGGGAACCTACGAGCAGTACTTC. The encoded protein is CASSKRGTYEQYF. The chain links TRBV5-4 to TRBJ2-7, with 7 bases matching TRBD2. The CDR3 is 13 residues long. The V segment lost 4 bases and the J segment 2 bases; nucleotides outside the gene matches: 3. CDR1 is SGHNT, CDR2 YYREEE, per germline (reference sequence).

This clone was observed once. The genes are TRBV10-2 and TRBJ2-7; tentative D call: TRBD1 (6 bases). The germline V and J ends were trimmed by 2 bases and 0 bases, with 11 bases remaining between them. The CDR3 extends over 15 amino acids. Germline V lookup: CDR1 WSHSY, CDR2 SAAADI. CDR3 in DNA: TGCGCCAGCAGTGAGACGGGACACCGCTCCTACGAGCAGTACTTC. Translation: CASSETGHRSYEQYF.

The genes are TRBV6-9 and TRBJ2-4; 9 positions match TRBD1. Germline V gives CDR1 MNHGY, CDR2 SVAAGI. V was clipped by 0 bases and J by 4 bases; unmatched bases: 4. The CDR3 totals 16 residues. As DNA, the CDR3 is TGTGCCAGCAGTTATTCGGGGACAGGGCTTAAAAACATTCAGTACTTC. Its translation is CASSYSGTGLKNIQYF.

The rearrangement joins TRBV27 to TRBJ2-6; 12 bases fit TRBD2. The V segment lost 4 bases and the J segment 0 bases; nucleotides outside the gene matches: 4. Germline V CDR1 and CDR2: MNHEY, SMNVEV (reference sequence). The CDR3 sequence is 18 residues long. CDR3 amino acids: CASSSGLAGSSGANVLTF. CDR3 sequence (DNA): TGTGCCAGCAGTTCAGGACTAGCGGGATCCTCTGGGGCCAACGTCCTGACTTTC. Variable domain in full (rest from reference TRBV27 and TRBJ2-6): EAQVTQNPRYLITVTGKKLTVTCSQNMNHEYMSWYRQDPGLGLRQIYYSMNVEVTDKGDVPEGYKVSRKEKRNFPLILESPSPNQTSLYFCASSSGLAGSSGANVLTFGAGSRLTVL.